These T cell receptor beta chains were read from a single sample in a study of T-cell memory formation after mild COVID-19. TCRdb analysed the 5' RACE reads with MiXCR anew, one entry per CDR3 protein. Among hundreds of thousands of distinct CDR3 sequences, around 16% were seen once, and the ten largest hold around 8.1%. Sequencing was performed on PBMCs or a T cell subset sorted from them (not recorded which). The receptor set was obtained from an adult woman who had mild COVID-19 (a few samples of this study predate the infection). Cell type and time point are not known. Both conserved end residues are trimmed from each CDR3.

V	J	CDR3
TRBV11-2	TRBJ2-3	ASTREVDTQY
TRBV9	TRBJ2-7	ASSVGGTAYEQY
TRBV12-3/TRBV12-4	TRBJ1-2	ASSLQGARGYT
TRBV24-1	TRBJ2-2	ATTSWESTGELF
TRBV12-3/TRBV12-4	TRBJ2-2	ASISAGGELF
TRBV2	TRBJ1-2	ASSPRARQASNYGYT
TRBV30	TRBJ1-2	AWNTGAPYGYT
TRBV5-1	TRBJ2-7	ASNHGLAGVSPYEQY
TRBV5-4	TRBJ2-3	ASSVPGPTSTDTQY
TRBV12-3/TRBV12-4	TRBJ2-5	ASNPTGGGETQY
TRBV3-1	TRBJ1-2	ASSHHEAGKGAFYT
TRBV4-1	TRBJ1-1	ASSLSGQGFTEAF
TRBV6-2/TRBV6-3	TRBJ2-7	ASRTTSGSQYEQY